What follows are 8 T cell receptor beta chains derived from one specimen sequenced in a study of blood T cell repertoires in COVID-19. Sequencing used immunoSEQ multiplex PCR; TCRdb keeps in-frame clones, though not all of them. The table shows a few hundred thousand clones, with around 87% occurring only once. The sequenced sample was peripheral blood. All receptors derive from a woman aged 50 to 65 with acute or convalescent COVID-19.

The chain carries TRBV11-3 and TRBJ2-6, with 11 nucleotides matching TRBD2. This CDR3 comprises 19 residues. The J segment lost 2 bases and the V segment lost 4 bases, leaving 10 bases of the junction unmatched. Germline V gene lookup returns CDR1 SGHNT and CDR2 YENEEA. CDR3: CASSSPRSGRATGANVLTF. CDR3 DNA sequence: TGTGCCAGCAGCTCTCCCCGTAGCGGGAGGGCCACTGGGGCCAACGTCCTGACTTTC.

V is TRBV6-2 or TRBV6-3 and J is TRBJ2-4; 8 bases are shared with TRBD1. The CDR3 contains 15 residues. From germline, CDR1 is MNHEY and CDR2 SVGEGT. V lost 4 bases to trimming and J lost 3 bases; unmatched junction nucleotides: 5. CDR3: CASSWVRGLKNIQYF. CDR3 DNA sequence: TGTGCCAGCAGTTGGGTCAGGGGGCTCAAAAACATTCAGTACTTC.

The gene calls are TRBV19 and TRBJ1-2; D ambiguous. Looked up from germline, CDR1 is LNHDA and CDR2 is SQIVND (reference sequence). This CDR3 has 15 amino acids. The V gene lost 7 bases and the J gene lost 0 bases, with 15 bases spanning the gap. The CDR3 spells CASISGRQPNYGYTF. The CDR3 nucleotides read TGTGCCAGTATATCCGGGAGGCAGCCTAACTATGGCTACACCTTC.

This clone appeared once. This chain uses TRBV6-1 with TRBJ1-4, with a tentative D call TRBD1 (5 bases). Germline V CDR1 and CDR2: MNHNS, SASEGT. This CDR3 contains 16 residues. V was pared by 1 base and J by 6 bases, with 15 bases between. The CDR3 reads CASSEDGPGTDEKLFF. The CDR3 nucleotides read TGTGCCAGCAGTGAAGACGGACCGGGGACTGATGAAAAACTGTTTTTT.

This rearrangement joins TRBV5-1 to TRBJ2-5; the D is unclear. Germline CDR1 and CDR2: SGHRS and YFSETQ. Trimming left V 3 bases short and J 1 base short, with 7 bases between. This CDR3 comprises 13 residues. This CDR3 is CASSSTGQETQYF. CDR3 in DNA: TGCGCCAGCAGCTCGACGGGCCAAGAGACCCAGTACTTC.

This clone has just one count. V is TRBV5-5 and J is TRBJ1-4, with a tentative D call TRBD1 (5 bases). The CDR3 consists of 14 residues. Trimming pared 2 bases from V and 7 bases from J, leaving 12 bases between. CDR1 SGHKS and CDR2 YYEKEE come from the germline V gene (reference sequence). CDR3 nucleotides: TGTGCCAGCAGCTTTCAGGGTTGGGGTGAAAAACTGTTTTTT. Residues: CASSFQGWGEKLFF.

The rearrangement uses TRBV12-5 and TRBJ1-2, with 7 bases aligning to TRBD1. J gave up 2 bases and V 3 bases, and 3 bases lay outside the gene matches. The length of the CDR3 is 14 residues. The germline gives CDR1 LGHNT, CDR2 FRNRAP. The CDR3 DNA sequence: TGTGCTAGTGGTTTTTCGGGACAGAACTATGGCTACACCTTC. Its translation: CASGFSGQNYGYTF. Full variable domain (remainder filled in from reference TRBV12-5 and TRBJ1-2): DARVTQTPRHKVTEMGQEVTMRCQPILGHNTVFWYRQTMMQGLELLAYFRNRAPLDDSGMPKDRFSAEMPDATLATLKIQPSEPRDSAVYFCASGFSGQNYGYTFGSGTRLTVV.

This chain uses TRBV28 with TRBJ1-2; unclear D gene. V shed 2 bases and J shed 0 bases, with 10 bases lying between them. The CDR3 length is 15 residues. Germline V gene sequence: CDR1 MDHEN, CDR2 SYDVKM. The CDR3 sequence is CASSLLGEPNYGYTF. In nucleotides, the CDR3 is TGTGCCAGCAGTTTACTCGGGGAACCTAACTATGGCTACACCTTC.